This TCR beta chain was captured by sequencing in a study of blood T cell repertoires in COVID-19. V lost 3 bases and J lost 1; bases outside the gene matches: 14. Germline V gene sequence: CDR1 LGHDT, CDR2 YNNKEL (reference sequence). CDR3 length: 18 amino acids. Sequenced by immunoSEQ multiplex PCR; TCRdb stores in-frame clones only, minus some. In the table there are 150,000 to 190,000 clones, roughly 88% of which are singletons. This sequence was found in a woman aged 50 to 65 with acute or convalescent COVID-19. Sequenced sample: peripheral blood. The chain links TRBV3-1 (or the pseudogene TRBV3-2) to TRBJ1-2; 7 bases are shared with TRBD1. The CDR3 bases are TGTGCCAGCAGCCACAACTTCCTTACCGGGACAGTTAACTATGGCTACACCTTC. This codes for CASSHNFLTGTVNYGYTF.